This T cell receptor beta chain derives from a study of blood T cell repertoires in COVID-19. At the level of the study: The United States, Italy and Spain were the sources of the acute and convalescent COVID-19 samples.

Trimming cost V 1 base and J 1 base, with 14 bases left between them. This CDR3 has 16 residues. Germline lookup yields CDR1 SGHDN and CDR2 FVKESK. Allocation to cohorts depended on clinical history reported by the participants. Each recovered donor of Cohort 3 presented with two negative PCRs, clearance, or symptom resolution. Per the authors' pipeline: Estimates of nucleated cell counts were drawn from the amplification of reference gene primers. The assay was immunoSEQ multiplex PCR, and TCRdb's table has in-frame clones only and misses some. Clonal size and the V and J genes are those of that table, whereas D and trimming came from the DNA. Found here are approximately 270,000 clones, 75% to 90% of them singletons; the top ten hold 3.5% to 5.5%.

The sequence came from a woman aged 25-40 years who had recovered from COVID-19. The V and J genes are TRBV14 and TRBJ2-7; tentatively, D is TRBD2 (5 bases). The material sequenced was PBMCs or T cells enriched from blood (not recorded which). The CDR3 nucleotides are TGTGCCAGCAGCCAAGGTTTGCACCGGGGATCCTACGAGCAGTACTTC. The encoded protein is CASSQGLHRGSYEQYF. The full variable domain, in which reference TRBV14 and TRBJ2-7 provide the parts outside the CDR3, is EAGVTQFPSHSVIEKGQTVTLRCDPISGHDNLYWYRRVMGKEIKFLLHFVKESKQDESGMPNNRFLAERTGGTYSTLKVQPAELEDSGVYFCASSQGLHRGSYEQYFGPGTRLTVT.